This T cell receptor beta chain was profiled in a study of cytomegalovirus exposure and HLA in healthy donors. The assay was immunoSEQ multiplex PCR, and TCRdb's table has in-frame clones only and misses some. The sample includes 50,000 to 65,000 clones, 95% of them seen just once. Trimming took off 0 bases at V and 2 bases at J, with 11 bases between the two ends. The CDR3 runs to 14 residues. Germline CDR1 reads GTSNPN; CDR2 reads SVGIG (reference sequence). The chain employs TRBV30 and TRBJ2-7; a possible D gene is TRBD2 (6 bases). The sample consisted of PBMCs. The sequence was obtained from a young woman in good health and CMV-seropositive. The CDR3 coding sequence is TGTGCCTGGAGTGTTGGGACTGGGGCCTACGAGCAGTACTTC. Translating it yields CAWSVGTGAYEQYF.